This TCR beta chain emerged from a study of blood T cell repertoires in COVID-19. All recovered Cohort 3 donors got two negative PCRs, got clearance, or saw symptom resolution. This CDR3 has 13 residues. The V end was cut by 6 bases, the J end by 1 base, with 9 bases between. In its sample, this clone was seen once. The assay was immunoSEQ multiplex PCR, and TCRdb's table has in-frame clones only and misses some. The sample carries roughly 290,000 clones, around 85% recorded once. The receptor's source is a young man who had recovered from COVID-19. J is TRBJ1-1 and V is TRBV12-3 or TRBV12-4, with D tentatively TRBD1 (6 bases). The sequenced material came from PBMCs or T cells enriched from blood (not recorded which). CDR3 sequence: CASSGQWNTEAFF. DNA of the CDR3: TGTGCCAGCAGCGGACAGTGGAACACTGAAGCTTTCTTT.